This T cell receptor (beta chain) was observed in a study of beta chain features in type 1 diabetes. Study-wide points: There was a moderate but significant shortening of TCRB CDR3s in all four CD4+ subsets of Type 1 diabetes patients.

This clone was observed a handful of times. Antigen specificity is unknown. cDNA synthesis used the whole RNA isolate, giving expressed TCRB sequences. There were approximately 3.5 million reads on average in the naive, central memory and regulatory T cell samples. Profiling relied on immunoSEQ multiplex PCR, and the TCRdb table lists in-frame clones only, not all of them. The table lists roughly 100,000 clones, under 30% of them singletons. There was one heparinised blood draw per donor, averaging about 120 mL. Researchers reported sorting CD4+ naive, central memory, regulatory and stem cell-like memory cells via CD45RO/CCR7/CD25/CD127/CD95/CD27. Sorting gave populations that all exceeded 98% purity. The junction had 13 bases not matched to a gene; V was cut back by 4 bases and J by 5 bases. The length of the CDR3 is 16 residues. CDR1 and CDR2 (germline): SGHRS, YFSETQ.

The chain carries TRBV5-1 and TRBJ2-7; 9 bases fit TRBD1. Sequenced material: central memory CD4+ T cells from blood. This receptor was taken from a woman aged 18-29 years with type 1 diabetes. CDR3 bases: TGCGCCAGCAGCCCACTTGTAACAGGGGGCGGAGACGAGCAGTACTTC. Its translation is CASSPLVTGGGDEQYF.